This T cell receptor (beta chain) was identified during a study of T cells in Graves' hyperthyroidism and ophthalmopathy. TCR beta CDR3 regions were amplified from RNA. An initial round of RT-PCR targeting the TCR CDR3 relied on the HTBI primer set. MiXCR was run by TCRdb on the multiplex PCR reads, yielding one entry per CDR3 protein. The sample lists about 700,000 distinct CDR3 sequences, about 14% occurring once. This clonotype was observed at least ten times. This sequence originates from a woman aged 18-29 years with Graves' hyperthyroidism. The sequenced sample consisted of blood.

The CDR3 reads CATHPRGGGLADYEQYF. The CDR3 DNA is TGTGCCACCCACCCTAGGGGAGGGGGACTAGCCGACTACGAGCAGTACTTC. The chain combines TRBV11-2 with TRBJ2-7, with TRBD2 matching 9 bases. CDR3 length equals 17 residues. Per germline, CDR1 SGHAT and CDR2 FQNNGV. Unmatched junction bases numbered 19, after V lost 10 bases and J lost 3 bases.